Listed below are T cell receptor beta chains from one sample, sequenced in a study of metastatic and nonmetastatic thyroid tumors. Through MiXCR, TCRdb re-clonotyped the PCR reads. The repertoire includes some 41,000 clones, 28% of them detected once, and 9.9% sits in the top ten. Material for sequencing was blood. The receptors here all came from a male donor with papillary thyroid cancer or a benign thyroid nodule (not recorded which). Some clones in this sample may be carry-over from other donors' samples. Each CDR3 is given with its conserved first and last residue. The D gene is left open where the match is weak. Some rows mark clone size as missing; the rest say once, few, many or name a class of expanded clone.

CDR3nt	CDR3aa	abundance	j_gene	v_gene	d_gene
TGTGCCAGCAGTATGACAGGGGGCGCGAAGACCCAGTACTTC	CASSMTGGAKTQYF	many	TRBJ2-5	TRBV27	TRBD1
TGTGCCAGCAGCCCCTTCGGGTTCGCCGCCTACACTGTGCAGTTCTTC	CASSPFGFAAYTVQFF	-	TRBJ2-1	TRBV9	-
TGTGCCAGCAACCCACCCGAGGGGGGTTGGAATGAGCAGTTCTTC	CASNPPEGGWNEQFF	few	TRBJ2-1	TRBV2	-
TGTGCCATCAGTGAGTCTGGGAGCACAGATACGCAGTATTTT	CAISESGSTDTQYF	many	TRBJ2-3	TRBV10-3	-
TGTGCCTCAATGCTTCAGGGGCATAGGGCCCAGCATTTT	CASMLQGHRAQHF	many	TRBJ1-5	TRBV28	-
TGCAGTGCTAGTTTAAGGGACGGCGCCGGGGAGCTGTTTTTT	CSASLRDGAGELFF	many	TRBJ2-2	TRBV20-1	-
TGTGCCAGCAGCTTAGCAGTCGGGAAGACCCAGTACTTC	CASSLAVGKTQYF	many	TRBJ2-5	TRBV7-9	-
TGCGCCAGCAGCTTGGCCGGCAGCGATCAGCCCCAGCATTTT	CASSLAGSDQPQHF	-	TRBJ1-5	TRBV5-1	-
TGTGCCAGCGCAAGATACGAGCAGTACTTC	CASARYEQYF	-	TRBJ2-7	TRBV6-2/TRBV6-3	-
TGCGCCAGCAGCCCAGCGGGAGCTGTTGAGCAGTTCTTC	CASSPAGAVEQFF	-	TRBJ2-1	TRBV4-1	TRBD2
TGTGCCAGCAGCGTAGAGGGCCGCTATGGGACTGAAGCTTTCTTT	CASSVEGRYGTEAFF	-	TRBJ1-1	TRBV9	-
TGTGCCAGCTATGCTCGGGACACGCTGTACTTC	CASYARDTLYF	many	TRBJ2-5	TRBV28	-
TGTGCGACCAGTATACAGGAATATGGCTACACCTTC	CATSIQEYGYTF	-	TRBJ1-2	TRBV24-1	-
TGCGCCAGCAGAACCAGGGGGCTATTGGATAGCAATCAGCCCCAGCATTTT	CASRTRGLLDSNQPQHF	-	TRBJ1-5	TRBV10-1	TRBD1
TGCAGTGCTAGAGACGGTCTAAACCCCTACGAGCAGTACTTC	CSARDGLNPYEQYF	-	TRBJ2-7	TRBV20-1	-
TGTGCCAGCAAAATACACTTAAATGAGCCCCAGCATTTT	CASKIHLNEPQHF	-	TRBJ1-5	TRBV2	-
TGTGCCAGCAGCTTAGATAAGGGGGGGAGGTACGAGCAGTACTTC	CASSLDKGGRYEQYF	-	TRBJ2-7	TRBV11-2	-